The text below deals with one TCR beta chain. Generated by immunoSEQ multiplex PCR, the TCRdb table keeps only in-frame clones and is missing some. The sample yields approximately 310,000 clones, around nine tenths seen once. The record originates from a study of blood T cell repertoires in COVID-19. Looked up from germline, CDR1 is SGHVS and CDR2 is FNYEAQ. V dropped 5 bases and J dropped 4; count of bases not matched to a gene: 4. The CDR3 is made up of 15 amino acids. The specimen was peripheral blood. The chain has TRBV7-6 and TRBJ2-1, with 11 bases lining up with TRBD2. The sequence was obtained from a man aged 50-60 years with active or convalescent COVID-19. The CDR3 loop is CASSTGTSGYNEQFF. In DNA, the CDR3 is TGTGCCAGCAGCACCGGGACTAGCGGATACAATGAGCAGTTCTTC.